Sequencing of this T cell receptor (beta chain) was carried out in a study of blood T cell repertoires in COVID-19. Study details: COVID-19 samples from acute and convalescent phases originated in the United States, Italy and Spain. Sources were T cells, B-cell-depleted T cells, or PBMCs; the material itself was cDNA or gDNA.

Participant age was about 18 to 100 years, and participants resided in roughly 25 US areas. Self-reported history from a screening survey and questionnaire set each donor's cohort. The data were produced by immunoSEQ multiplex PCR, yet TCRdb's version contains in-frame clones alone and is incomplete. Of about 200,000 clones in the sample, approximately 86% are singletons; the top ten hold about 4.6%. This CDR3 spans 13 amino acids. V lost 4 bases, J lost 5 bases, and 10 bases lay in between. Germline V gives CDR1 KGHDR, CDR2 SFDVKD. This receptor was obtained from a woman aged 25-40 years who had been exposed to COVID-19. Material: PBMCs or T cells enriched from blood (not recorded which). This rearrangement joins TRBV24-1 to TRBJ2-5, with D maybe TRBD2 (5 bases). The CDR3 reads CATSDFGEETQYF. For the CDR3, the DNA is TGTGCCACCAGTGACTTCGGGGAGGAGACCCAGTACTTC.